Following are 6 T cell receptor beta chains from one sample sequenced in a study of graft-versus-host responses after intestinal transplantation. Tissue from the graft was processed to free its intraepithelial and lamina propria lymphocytes. Using immunoSEQ multiplex PCR, the repertoire was profiled, and TCRdb retains in-frame clones only, with some absent. In the table there are more than 9,000 clones, about 78% of which are singletons. The starting material was ileum tissue, obtained less than 550 days after intestinal transplant. Receptor source: a human patient who received an intestinal transplant, so some T cells may come from the graft donor.

A remark on this clone: One end of the junction is discordant with germline, which a read error may explain. The chain is built from TRBV10-3 and TRBJ1-6, with TRBD1 identical over 9 bases. This CDR3 has 21 residues. Germline values: CDR1 ENHRY, CDR2 SYGVKD. CDR3 region: CAISAPPGQGIDNDYTSPLHF. DNA for the CDR3: TGTGCCATCAGCGCTCCTCCGGGACAGGGAATCGATAACGATTATACTTCACCCCTCCACTTT.

J is TRBJ1-4 and V is TRBV5-1; 9 bases are shared with TRBD1. V lost 0 bases and J lost 7; bases outside the gene matches: 4. The CDR3 consists of 15 residues. Germline V gives CDR1 SGHRS, CDR2 YFSETQ. This CDR3 is CASSLGQGETEKLFF. The CDR3, as DNA: TGCGCCAGCAGCTTGGGACAGGGGGAGACTGAAAAACTGTTTTTT.

The chain links TRBV5-1 to TRBJ2-1; 10 bases are a match to TRBD2. The junction had 2 bases not matched to a gene; V was cut back by 2 bases and J by 6 bases. The V gene's germline CDR1 is SGHRS and CDR2 YFSETQ. The CDR3 contains 14 residues. CDR3 coding DNA: TGCGCCAGCAGCTTAGCGGGAGGGGGCAATGAGCAGTTCTTC. It specifies CASSLAGGGNEQFF.

The chain carries TRBV5-1 and TRBJ2-2; 8 bases are a match to TRBD1. This CDR3 contains 15 residues. The V and J ends lost 5 bases and 3 bases, in that order; junction bases with no gene match: 6. Germline lookup yields CDR1 SGHRS and CDR2 YFSETQ. The CDR3 region has the DNA TGCGCCAGCAGGGGATCGACAGGGGACACCGGGGAGCTGTTTTTT. The encoded protein is CASRGSTGDTGELFF.

A note on this clone: Other nucleotide sequences in the sample specify the same CDR3. The chain combines TRBV28 with TRBJ2-5; maybe TRBD2 (6 bases). This CDR3 spans 15 amino acids. Germline values: CDR1 MDHEN, CDR2 SYDVKM. The V gene lost 2 bases and the J gene lost 8 bases, with 18 bases spanning the gap. The DNA for the CDR3 is TGTGCCAGCAGTTTAGGAGGGTTGGGGCTGGAAACCCAGTACTTC. It yields the protein CASSLGGLGLETQYF.

The rearrangement uses TRBV7-8 and TRBJ1-3; D is ambiguous. This CDR3 is built from 18 residues. The V end lost 0 bases, the J end lost 0 bases, and 15 bases lay between the germline ends. CDR1 is SGHVS, CDR2 FQNEAQ, per germline. CDR3 coding DNA: TGTGCCAGCAGCTTAGCGTACCCTGAATTCTCCTCTGGAAACACCATATATTTT. Amino acids: CASSLAYPEFSSGNTIYF. Using reference TRBV7-8 and TRBJ1-3 for the parts outside the CDR3, the full variable domain is GAGVSQSPRYKVAKRGQDVALRCDPISGHVSLFWYQQALGQGPEFLTYFQNEAQLDKSGLPSDRFFAERPEGSVSTLKIQRTQQEDSAVYLCASSLAYPEFSSGNTIYFGEGSWLTVV.